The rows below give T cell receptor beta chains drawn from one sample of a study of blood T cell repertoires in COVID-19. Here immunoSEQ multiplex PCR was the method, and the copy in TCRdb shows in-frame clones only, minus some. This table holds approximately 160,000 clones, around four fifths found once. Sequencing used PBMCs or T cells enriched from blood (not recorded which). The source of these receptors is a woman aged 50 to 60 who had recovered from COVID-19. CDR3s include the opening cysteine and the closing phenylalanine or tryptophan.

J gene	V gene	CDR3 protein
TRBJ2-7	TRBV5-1	CASSLRETYEQYF
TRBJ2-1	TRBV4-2	CASSQTTSGGYEQFF
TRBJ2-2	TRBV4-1	CASSLRLDSNTGELFF
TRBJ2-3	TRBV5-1	CASSPYGETDTQYF
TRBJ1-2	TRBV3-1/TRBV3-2	CASSRQGENGYTF
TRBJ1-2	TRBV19	CASSGDREASTNYGYTF
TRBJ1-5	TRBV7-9	CASSPGTGFTNQPQHF
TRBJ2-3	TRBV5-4	CASSSKVGQQRDTQYF
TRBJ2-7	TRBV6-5	CASMGDRDYEQYF
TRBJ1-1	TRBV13	CASSQNRDTEAFF
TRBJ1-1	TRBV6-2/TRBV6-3	CASSLQGRSTEAFF
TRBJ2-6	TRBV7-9	CASSLPGQGSGANVLTF
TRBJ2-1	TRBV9	CASSETSGSMGEQFF
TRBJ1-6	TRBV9	CASSSLGNSPLHF
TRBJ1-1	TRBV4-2	CASSQDPGGRFMNTEAFF